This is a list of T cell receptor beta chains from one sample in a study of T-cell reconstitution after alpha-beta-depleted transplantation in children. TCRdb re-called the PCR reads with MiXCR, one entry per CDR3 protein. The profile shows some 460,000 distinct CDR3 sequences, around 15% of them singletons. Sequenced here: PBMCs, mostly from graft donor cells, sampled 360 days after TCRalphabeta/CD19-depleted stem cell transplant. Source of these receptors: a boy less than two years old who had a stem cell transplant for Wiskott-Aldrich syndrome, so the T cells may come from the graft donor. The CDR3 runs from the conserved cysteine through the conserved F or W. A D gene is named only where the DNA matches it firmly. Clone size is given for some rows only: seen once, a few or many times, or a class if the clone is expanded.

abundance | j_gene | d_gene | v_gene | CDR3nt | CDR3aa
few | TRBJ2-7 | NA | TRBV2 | TGTGCCACCCTAGACAGGCGACCCTACGAGCAGTACTTC | CATLDRRPYEQYF
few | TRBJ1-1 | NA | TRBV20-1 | TGCAGTGCTAGGCGGACCACTGAAGCTTTCTTT | CSARRTTEAFF
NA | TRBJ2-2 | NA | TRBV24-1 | TGTGCCACCAGTGCAACCACCGGGGAGCTGTTTTTT | CATSATTGELFF
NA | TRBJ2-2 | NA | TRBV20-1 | TGCAGTGCTAGAGATTCTGCCGGGAGAGGCGGGGAGCTGTTTTTT | CSARDSAGRGGELFF
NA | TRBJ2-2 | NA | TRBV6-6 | TGTGCCAGCAGTTACTCAAATTTCGGGGAGCTGTTTTTT | CASSYSNFGELFF
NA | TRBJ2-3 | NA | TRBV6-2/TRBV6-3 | TGTGCCAGCAGCCCTGGACAGCATCGATCTAGCACAGATACGCAGTATTTT | CASSPGQHRSSTDTQYF
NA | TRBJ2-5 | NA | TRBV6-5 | TGTGCCAGCAGTTACTCGAACGGGGTAACCCAGTACTTC | CASSYSNGVTQYF
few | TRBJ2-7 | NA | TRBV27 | TGTGCCAGCAGACCAAACAGCGGAGACTACGAGCAGTACTTC | CASRPNSGDYEQYF
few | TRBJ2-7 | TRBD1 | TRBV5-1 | TGCGCCAGCAGCTTACTTGCACAGGGGAATTCCTACGAGCAGTACTTC | CASSLLAQGNSYEQYF
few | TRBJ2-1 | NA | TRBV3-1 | TGTGCCAGCAGCCAAGACAGGTGGATGTACAATGAGCAGTTCTTC | CASSQDRWMYNEQFF
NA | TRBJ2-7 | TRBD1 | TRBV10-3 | TGTGCCATCAGTGAGTCTGACAGGGTCTACGAGCAGTACTTC | CAISESDRVYEQYF
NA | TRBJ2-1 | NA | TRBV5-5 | TGTGCCAGCAGCTTGGGCGGGGCCCGCTCCTACAATGAGCAGTTCTTC | CASSLGGARSYNEQFF
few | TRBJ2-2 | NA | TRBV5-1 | TGCGCCAGCAGCCCGGGCCCCGGGGACCGGGAGCTGTTTTTT | CASSPGPGDRELFF
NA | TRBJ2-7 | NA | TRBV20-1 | TGCAGTGCTATTATGACAACCTACGAGCAGTACTTC | CSAIMTTYEQYF
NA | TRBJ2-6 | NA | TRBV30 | TGTGCCTGGAGTGTACAGACAAAGTGGGACTCTGGGGCCAACGTCCTGACTTTC | CAWSVQTKWDSGANVLTF
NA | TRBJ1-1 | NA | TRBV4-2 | TGTGCCAGCAGCCAAGTTGGGAAGGGGGTGACAAACACTGAAGCTTTCTTT | CASSQVGKGVTNTEAFF
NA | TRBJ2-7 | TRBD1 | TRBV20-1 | TGCAGCAAGCGTCGGGACAGAGGCTTATCCTACGAGCAGTACTTC | CSKRRDRGLSYEQYF
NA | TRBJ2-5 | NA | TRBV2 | TGTGCCAGCAGTGGGCAGGCCATCTGGGAGTACTTC | CASSGQAIWEYF
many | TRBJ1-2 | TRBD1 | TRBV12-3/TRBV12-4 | TGTGCCAGCAGACGAAGTTTCGACAGGGTGAAAGGCTACACCTTC | CASRRSFDRVKGYTF
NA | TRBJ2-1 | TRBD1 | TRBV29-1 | TGCAGCGATGAGTTACCGGACAGGACCTACAATGAGCAGTTCTTC | CSDELPDRTYNEQFF
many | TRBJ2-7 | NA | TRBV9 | TGTGCCAGCAGCGTAGATGACGCGTCGGCCTACGAGCAGTACTTC | CASSVDDASAYEQYF
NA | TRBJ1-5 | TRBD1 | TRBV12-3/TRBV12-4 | TGTGCCAGCACCACCCAGACCCCAGGGGGCGGCCAGCCCCAGCATTTT | CASTTQTPGGGQPQHF
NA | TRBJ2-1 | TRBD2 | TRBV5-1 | TGCGCCAGCACCATTACGGGACTAGCGGGTTACAATGAGCAGTTCTTC | CASTITGLAGYNEQFF
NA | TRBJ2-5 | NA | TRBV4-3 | TGCGCCAGCAGCCAAAAAGGCGGGACCCAAGAGACCCAGTACTTC | CASSQKGGTQETQYF
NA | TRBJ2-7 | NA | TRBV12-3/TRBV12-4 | TGTGCCAGCAGCCCCAGAATTTACGAGCAGTACTTC | CASSPRIYEQYF
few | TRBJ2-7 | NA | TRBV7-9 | TGTGCCAGCAGCTTAAATTCGGGGCTACGCTACGAGCAGTACTTC | CASSLNSGLRYEQYF
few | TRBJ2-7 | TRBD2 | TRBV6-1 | TGTGCCAGCACGGGCGGGAGTGGTGTCGAGCAGTACTTC | CASTGGSGVEQYF
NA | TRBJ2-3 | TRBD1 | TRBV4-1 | TGCGCCAGCAGCTTCCACAGGGGGCCAAACACAGATACGCAGTATTTT | CASSFHRGPNTDTQYF
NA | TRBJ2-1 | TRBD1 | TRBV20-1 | TGCAGTGCTAGAGACCGCAGACAGGGGCTCTACAATGAGCAGTTCTTC | CSARDRRQGLYNEQFF
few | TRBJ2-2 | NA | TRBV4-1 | TGCGCCAGCAGCCGCCCCGGGACGGCCACCGGGGAGCTGTTTTTT | CASSRPGTATGELFF
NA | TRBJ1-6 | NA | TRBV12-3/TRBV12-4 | TGTGCCAGCAGTCCCCAGGCCATTTCACCCCTCCACTTT | CASSPQAISPLHF
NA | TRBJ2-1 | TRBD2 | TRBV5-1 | TGCGCCAGCAGCCTACTTCCGGGGGGGCCACCATACAATGAGCAGTTCTTC | CASSLLPGGPPYNEQFF
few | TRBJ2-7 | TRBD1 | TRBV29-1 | TGCAGCGTTGAAACAGGGGGAAGCTACGAGCAGTACTTC | CSVETGGSYEQYF
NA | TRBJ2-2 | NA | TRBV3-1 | TGTGCCAGCAGCCTTTTAGAGGGGAACACCGGGGAGCTGTTTTTT | CASSLLEGNTGELFF
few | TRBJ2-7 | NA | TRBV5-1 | TGCGCCAGCAGCTTGGTCAGGGGATTCGAGCAGTACTTC | CASSLVRGFEQYF
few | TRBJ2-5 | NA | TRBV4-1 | TGCGCCAGCAGCCAAGTTCAGGAACACTTTCAAGAGACCCAGTACTTC | CASSQVQEHFQETQYF
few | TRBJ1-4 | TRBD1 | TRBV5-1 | TGCGCCAGCAGCACCGGGACAGGGGGCTCTAATGAAAAACTGTTTTTT | CASSTGTGGSNEKLFF
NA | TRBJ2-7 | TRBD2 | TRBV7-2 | TGTGCCAGCAGCTTATCCATTTTAGCGGGTCGCTCCTACGAGCAGTACTTC | CASSLSILAGRSYEQYF
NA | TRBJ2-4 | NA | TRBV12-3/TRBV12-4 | TGTGCCAGCAGTTTAGGGGACCAAAACATTCAGTACTTC | CASSLGDQNIQYF
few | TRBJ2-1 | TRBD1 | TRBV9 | TGTGCCAGCAACCCCGGACAGGTCTACAATGAGCAGTTCTTC | CASNPGQVYNEQFF
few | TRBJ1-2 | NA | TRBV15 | TGTGCCACCAGCAGGGAACAGGGTGGCTACACCTTC | CATSREQGGYTF
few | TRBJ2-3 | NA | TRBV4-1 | TGCGCCAGCAGCCAAGGGATAGATACGCAGTATTTT | CASSQGIDTQYF
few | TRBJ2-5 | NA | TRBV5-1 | TGCGCCAGCAGCTTAAGGACCTCCGCGGCAGAGACCCAGTACTTC | CASSLRTSAAETQYF
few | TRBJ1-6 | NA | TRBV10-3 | TGTGCCATCAGTGAAGTCAGGGTGAAGTCACCCCTCCACTTT | CAISEVRVKSPLHF
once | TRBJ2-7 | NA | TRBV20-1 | TGCAGTGCCGCTAACCCGCACACGGAATCCTACGAGCAGTACTTC | CSAANPHTESYEQYF
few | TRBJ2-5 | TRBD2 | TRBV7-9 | TGTGCCAGCAGCCCTAGCGGGGGGAGTCTTCAAGAGACCCAGTACTTC | CASSPSGGSLQETQYF
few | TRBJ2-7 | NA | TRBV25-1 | TGTGCCAGCAGTGAATCCGACTACGAGCAGTACTTC | CASSESDYEQYF
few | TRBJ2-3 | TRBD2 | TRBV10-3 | TGTGCCATCAGTAATCCGGGACTAGAAGGGCACGGTATGCAGTATTTT | CAISNPGLEGHGMQYF
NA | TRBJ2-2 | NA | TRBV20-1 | TGCAGTGCTAGAGAAGGTAGCGGGAACACCGGGGAGCTGTTTTTT | CSAREGSGNTGELFF